These 10 T cell receptor beta chains were all obtained from the same sample, sequenced in a study of blood T cell repertoires in COVID-19 (dated by TCRdb to 2018 to 2021). Libraries were prepared through the immunoSEQ multiplex PCR assay. The table was pulled from immuneACCESS by TCRdb, which kept in-frame rearrangements only. Such tables lose some clones; where checked, under half of the loss comes from unresolved V genes, and the rest has no known cause. Across this sample there are under 150,000 clones, with approximately 90% seen only once. The leading ten clones occupy 15% to 20% of the sample. Sequencing was done on a sample of peripheral blood. The receptors were sampled from a man aged 50-59 years with active or convalescent COVID-19.

The gene calls are TRBV12-3 or TRBV12-4 and TRBJ2-5; D may be TRBD1 (6 bases). The CDR3 spans 12 residues. Trimming took 6 bases from V and 7 from J, leaving 12 bases between them. CDR3 residues: CASRQGSGTQYF. DNA of the CDR3: TGTGCCAGCAGACAGGGATCTGGGACCCAGTACTTC.

CDR3 nucleotide sequence: TGTGCCAGCAGGACGGGACAGTTCAATAATTCACCCCTCCACTTT. It translates to CASRTGQFNNSPLHF. V gene TRBV6-5 combines with J gene TRBJ1-6; 7 bases are a match to TRBD1. The CDR3 runs 15 residues. V lost 6 bases to trimming and J lost 5 bases; unmatched junction nucleotides: 7. Germline CDR1 is MNHEY and CDR2 is SVGAGI.

The V call is TRBV10-2, the J call TRBJ2-7, with TRBD2 identical over 10 bases. The CDR3 spans 14 residues. Per the germline V gene, CDR1 is WSHSY and CDR2 is SAAADI. J lost 5 bases, V lost 2 bases, and 3 bases had no gene match. The CDR3 DNA reads as TGCGCCAGCAGTGAGACTAGCGGGACCAACGAGCAGTACTTC. Residues: CASSETSGTNEQYF.

The sample holds a few counts of this clone. The V call is TRBV12-2, the J call TRBJ1-5; the table's D call TRBD1 went unverified against the DNA. TRBV12-2 is reported as a pseudogene. CDR3 size: 15 residues. The CDR3 region is CASRQGGQVNQPQHF. CDR3 nucleotides: TGTGCAAGTCGCCAAGGGGGACAGGTGAATCAGCCCCAGCATTTT.

CDR3 coding DNA: TGTGCCAGCAGCCCCGTCGCAGGGGGCCAAGAGACCCAGTACTTC. Its protein product is CASSPVAGGQETQYF. The J gene is TRBJ2-5, the V gene TRBV11-2; TRBD1 aligns across 7 bases. V trimming: 5 bases; J trimming: 1 base; junction bases outside the gene matches: 7. The CDR3 is made up of 15 amino acids. Germline values: CDR1 SGHAT, CDR2 FQNNGV.

In regard to this clone: This sample includes further DNA sequences coding for the same CDR3. V and J are TRBV29-1 and TRBJ2-3; perhaps TRBD1 as D (7 bases). CDR1 is SQVTM, CDR2 ANQGSEA, per germline. Trimming stripped 4 bases from V and 5 bases from J, with 10 bases between. The CDR3 runs 12 residues. CDR3 sequence (DNA): TGCAGCGTTGGGCAGGGGGGAGATACGCAGTATTTT. Protein product: CSVGQGGDTQYF.

J is TRBJ2-7 and V is TRBV12-5; 8 bases are a match to TRBD2. Losses at the gene ends were 0 bases for V and 0 bases for J; bases not matched to a gene: 10. Germline V gene lookup returns CDR1 LGHNT and CDR2 FRNRAP. This CDR3 contains 18 residues. The CDR3 protein is CASGLVRKAGDLSYEQYF. The CDR3 DNA reads TGTGCTAGTGGTTTGGTTAGAAAAGCGGGGGACCTCTCCTACGAGCAGTACTTC.

The V call is TRBV7-2, the J call TRBJ2-1; 8 bases align to TRBD2. This CDR3 region has 16 residues. Germline V gene sequence: CDR1 SGHTA, CDR2 FQGNSA. J was trimmed by 7 bases and V by 5 bases; bases with no gene match: 13. CDR3 in amino acids: CASSPRTRAGVNEQFF. CDR3 nucleotides: TGTGCCAGCAGCCCTCGCACGAGAGCGGGGGTAAATGAGCAGTTCTTC.

The V call is TRBV7-2, the J call TRBJ2-2, with unresolved D. There are 15 residues in the CDR3. Germline CDR1 is SGHTA and CDR2 is FQGNSA. V lost 2 bases and J lost 0, with 7 bases in between. The CDR3 here is CASSLFQTNTGELFF. DNA for the CDR3: TGTGCCAGCAGCTTATTTCAGACGAACACCGGGGAGCTGTTTTTT. The full variable domain, in which reference TRBV7-2 and TRBJ2-2 provide the parts outside the CDR3, is GAGVSQSPSNKVTEKGKDVELRCDPISGHTALYWYRQSLGQGLEFLIYFQGNSAPDKSGLPSDRFSAERTGGSVSTLTIQRTQQEDSAVYLCASSLFQTNTGELFFGEGSRLTVL.

V and J are TRBV5-5 and TRBJ2-6; D unresolved. Germline CDR1 reads SGHKS; CDR2 reads YYEKEE (reference sequence). The CDR3 length is 17 residues. V was pared by 0 bases and J by 0 bases, with 10 bases between. CDR3 coding DNA: TGTGCCAGCAGCTTGGCTACCGGAGTCTCTGGGGCCAACGTCCTGACTTTC. Translation gives CASSLATGVSGANVLTF.